These 16 T cell receptor beta chains originate from one sample sequenced in a study of T cell responses to AZD1222 COVID-19 vaccine. Repertoires were generated with immunoSEQ multiplex PCR, while TCRdb's copy carries only in-frame clones and drops some. Among about 99,000 clones, 90% were seen once, and the ten largest hold 4.8%. The source material was peripheral blood, sampled on day 0 of AZD1222 vaccination. The receptors here all came from an adult in good health.

V is TRBV19 and J is TRBJ1-2; D is undetermined. The germline CDR1 and CDR2 sequences are LNHDA and SQIVND (reference sequence). V dropped 3 bases and J dropped 7 bases, with 6 bases sitting between them. This CDR3 contains 11 residues. The CDR3 protein is CASSIGVGYTF. CDR3 DNA sequence: TGTGCCAGTAGTATCGGGGTTGGCTACACCTTC.

The J gene is TRBJ1-3, the V gene TRBV13; the match to TRBD1 covers 9 bases. The CDR3 runs 17 residues. V shed 0 bases and J 0 bases; nucleotides not matched to a gene: 3. Looked up from germline, CDR1 is PRHDT and CDR2 is FYEKMQ (reference sequence). CDR3 DNA sequence: TGTGCCAGCAGCTTAGGGGACAGGGGCCTCTCTGGAAACACCATATATTTT. Protein sequence: CASSLGDRGLSGNTIYF. Supplemented by reference TRBV13 and TRBJ1-3, the full variable domain reads AAGVIQSPRHLIKEKRETATLKCYPIPRHDTVYWYQQGPGQDPQFLISFYEKMQSDKGSIPDRFSAQQFSDYHSELNMSSLELGDSALYFCASSLGDRGLSGNTIYFGEGSWLTVV.

The CDR3 DNA is TGTGCCAGCAGGTCGCAGGGGGCGAGGGGCTACACCTTC. As protein: CASRSQGARGYTF. The chain is built from TRBV6-5 and TRBJ1-2; 8 nucleotides line up with TRBD1. The CDR3 has 13 residues. The V segment lost 6 bases and the J segment 8 bases; nucleotides outside the gene matches: 8. Germline CDR1 MNHEY, CDR2 SVGAGI.

The V call is TRBV2, the J call TRBJ2-5; D is uncertain. The germline CDR1 and CDR2 sequences are SNHLY and FYNNEI. This CDR3 comprises 12 residues. Trimming took 8 bases from V and 5 from J, leaving 12 bases between them. The CDR3 is CASGGVGETQYF. CDR3 bases: TGTGCCAGCGGCGGAGTGGGTGAGACCCAGTACTTC. The variable domain in full, with the rest retrieved from reference TRBV2 and TRBJ2-5, is EPEVTQTPSHQVTQMGQEVILRCVPISNHLYFYWYRQILGQKVEFLVSFYNNEISEKSEIFDDQFSVERPDGSNFTLKIRSTKLEDSAMYFCASGGVGETQYFGPGTRLLVL.

The chain links TRBV7-9 to TRBJ1-1; D not resolved. The CDR3 consists of 13 residues. The V and J ends lost 5 bases and 7 bases respectively, with 14 bases between them. The germline V gene has CDR1 SEHNR and CDR2 FQNEAQ (reference sequence). The CDR3 region is CASSGIKTGEAFF. Written as DNA, the CDR3 is TGTGCCAGCAGCGGAATTAAGACTGGTGAAGCTTTCTTT.

The chain is built from TRBV28 and TRBJ2-7; 8 bases fit TRBD2. Per the germline V gene, CDR1 is MDHEN and CDR2 is SYDVKM. The J segment lost 3 bases and the V segment lost 2 bases, leaving 3 bases of the junction unmatched. The CDR3 runs 14 residues. CDR3 loop: CASSLRGGIYEQYF. CDR3 sequence (DNA): TGTGCCAGCAGTTTACGGGGGGGGATCTACGAGCAGTACTTC.

V gene TRBV21-1 combines with J gene TRBJ2-1. TRBV21-1 is recorded as a pseudogene. The CDR3 length is 14 residues. This chain's CDR3 is CASSKGPTVGEQFF. CDR3 nucleotide sequence: TGTGCCAGCAGCAAAGGGCCAACTGTCGGTGAGCAGTTCTTC.

The J gene is TRBJ2-1, the V gene TRBV4-1; possible D gene TRBD2, 5 bases. The CDR3 contains 12 residues. Germline V lookup: CDR1 MGHRA, CDR2 YSYEKL. Deletions cut 4 bases from V and 5 bases from J, with 6 bases between. The CDR3 spells CASSRGDNEQFF. CDR3 nucleotides: TGCGCCAGCAGCCGGGGAGACAATGAGCAGTTCTTC.

The J gene is TRBJ1-1, the V gene TRBV9; D unclear. Germline lookup yields CDR1 SGDLS and CDR2 YYNGEE. The CDR3 extends over 13 amino acids. With 4 bases removed from V and 4 bases from J, the gap between germline ends came to 11 bases. This CDR3 reads CASSLGRATEAFF. CDR3 DNA sequence: TGTGCCAGCAGCCTCGGAAGGGCCACTGAAGCTTTCTTT.

CDR3 sequence: CAWDRGQDSPLHF. CDR3 nucleotide sequence: TGTGCCTGGGACAGGGGGCAGGATTCACCCCTCCACTTT. This chain connects TRBV30 to TRBJ1-6, with 10 bases aligning to TRBD1. CDR1 and CDR2 from the germline V gene are GTSNPN and SVGIG (reference sequence). This CDR3 is built from 13 residues. With V trimmed by 5 bases and J by 8 bases, 3 bases remained unmatched. Complete variable domain (other parts from reference TRBV30 and TRBJ1-6): SQTIHQWPATLVQPVGSPLSLECTVEGTSNPNLYWYRQAAGRGLQLLFYSVGIGQISSEVPQNLSASRPQDRQFILSSKKLLLSDSGFYLCAWDRGQDSPLHFGNGTRLTVT.

J is TRBJ1-4 and V is TRBV30, with D hard to call. V was cut by 2 bases and J by 5 bases, with 15 bases left in between. This CDR3 is 15 amino acids long. Germline assignment: CDR1 GTSNPN and CDR2 SVGIG (reference sequence). CDR3 protein: CAWSLTSGPNEKLFF. CDR3 DNA: TGTGCCTGGAGTTTAACGTCCGGGCCAAATGAAAAACTGTTTTTT. Drawing the rest from reference TRBV30 and TRBJ1-4, the complete variable domain is SQTIHQWPATLVQPVGSPLSLECTVEGTSNPNLYWYRQAAGRGLQLLFYSVGIGQISSEVPQNLSASRPQDRQFILSSKKLLLSDSGFYLCAWSLTSGPNEKLFFGSGTQLSVL.

This chain links TRBV19 with TRBJ1-1; no reliable D call. The germline CDR1 and CDR2 sequences are LNHDA and SQIVND (reference sequence). The V end lost 3 bases, the J end lost 0 bases, and 17 bases lay between the germline ends. This CDR3 is 17 amino acids long. For the CDR3, the DNA is TGTGCCAGTAGTATTAATTGGAACAGAGCAGTGAACACTGAAGCTTTCTTT. Translating it yields CASSINWNRAVNTEAFF.

The chain links TRBV18 to TRBJ2-5; 9 bases are shared with TRBD1. Germline CDR1 KGHSH, CDR2 LQKENI. The trim removed 6 bases at V and 4 bases at J, leaving 3 bases unmatched. This CDR3 contains 13 residues. The DNA for the CDR3 is TGTGCCAGCTCGGGACAGGGACGAGAGACCCAGTACTTC. Translated: CASSGQGRETQYF.

The CDR3 loop reads CASKRTGAFSPLHF. The DNA of the CDR3 is TGTGCCAGCAAACGGACAGGGGCTTTTTCACCCCTCCACTTT. V usage is TRBV2 and J usage is TRBJ1-6; TRBD1 matches at 9 bases. Germline lookup yields CDR1 SNHLY and CDR2 FYNNEI. V dropped 7 bases and J dropped 9; count of bases not matched to a gene: 7. The CDR3 has 14 amino acids.

The chain joins TRBV6-4 to TRBJ2-3; the match to TRBD2 covers 9 bases. The CDR3 is 15 amino acids. V was clipped by 0 bases and J by 6 bases; unmatched bases: 4. The V gene's germline CDR1 is MRHNA and CDR2 SNTAGT. In DNA form, the CDR3 reads TGTGCCAGCAGTGACTCGGGCGGGGGGGCCGATACGCAGTATTTT. This sequence encodes CASSDSGGGADTQYF.

The chain couples TRBV5-1 to TRBJ1-3; tentatively, D is TRBD1 (6 bases). Germline V gene data show CDR1 as SGHRS and CDR2 as YFSETQ. V shed 0 bases and J shed 0 bases, with 13 bases lying between them. The CDR3 runs to 17 residues. The chain's CDR3 is CASSLARDIGSGNTIYF. The CDR3 DNA reads as TGCGCCAGCAGCTTGGCCCGGGACATCGGCTCTGGAAACACCATATATTTT.